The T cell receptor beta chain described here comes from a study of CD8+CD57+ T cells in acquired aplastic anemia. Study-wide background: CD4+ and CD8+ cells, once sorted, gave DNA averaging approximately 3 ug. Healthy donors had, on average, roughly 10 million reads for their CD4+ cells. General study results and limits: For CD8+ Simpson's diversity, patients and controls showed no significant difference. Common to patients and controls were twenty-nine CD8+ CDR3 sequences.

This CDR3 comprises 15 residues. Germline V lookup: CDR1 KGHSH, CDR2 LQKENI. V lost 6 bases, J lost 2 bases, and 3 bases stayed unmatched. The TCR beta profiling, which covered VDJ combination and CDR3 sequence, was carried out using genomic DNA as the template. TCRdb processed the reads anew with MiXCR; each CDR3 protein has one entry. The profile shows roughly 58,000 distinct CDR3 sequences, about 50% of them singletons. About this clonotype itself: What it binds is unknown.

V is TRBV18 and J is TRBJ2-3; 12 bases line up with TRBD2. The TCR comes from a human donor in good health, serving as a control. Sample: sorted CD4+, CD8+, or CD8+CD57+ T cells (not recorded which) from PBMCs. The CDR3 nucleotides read TGTGCCAGCTCCGGACTAGCGGGGACCACAGATACGCAGTATTTT. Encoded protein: CASSGLAGTTDTQYF.